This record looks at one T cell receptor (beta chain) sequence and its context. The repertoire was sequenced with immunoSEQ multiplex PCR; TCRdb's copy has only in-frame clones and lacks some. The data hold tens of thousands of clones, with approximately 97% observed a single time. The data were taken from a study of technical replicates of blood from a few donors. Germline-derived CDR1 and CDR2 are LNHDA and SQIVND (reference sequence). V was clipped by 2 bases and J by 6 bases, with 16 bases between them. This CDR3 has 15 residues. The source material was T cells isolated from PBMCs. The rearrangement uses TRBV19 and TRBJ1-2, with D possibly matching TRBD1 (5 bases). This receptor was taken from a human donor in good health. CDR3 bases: TGTGCCAGTAGTATACAGGGAAAGAGTGTAGATGGCTACACCTTC. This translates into CASSIQGKSVDGYTF. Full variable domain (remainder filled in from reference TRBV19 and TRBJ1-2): DGGITQSPKYLFRKEGQNVTLSCEQNLNHDAMYWYRQDPGQGLRLIYYSQIVNDFQKGDIAEGYSVSREKKESFPLTVTSAQKNPTAFYLCASSIQGKSVDGYTFGSGTRLTVV.